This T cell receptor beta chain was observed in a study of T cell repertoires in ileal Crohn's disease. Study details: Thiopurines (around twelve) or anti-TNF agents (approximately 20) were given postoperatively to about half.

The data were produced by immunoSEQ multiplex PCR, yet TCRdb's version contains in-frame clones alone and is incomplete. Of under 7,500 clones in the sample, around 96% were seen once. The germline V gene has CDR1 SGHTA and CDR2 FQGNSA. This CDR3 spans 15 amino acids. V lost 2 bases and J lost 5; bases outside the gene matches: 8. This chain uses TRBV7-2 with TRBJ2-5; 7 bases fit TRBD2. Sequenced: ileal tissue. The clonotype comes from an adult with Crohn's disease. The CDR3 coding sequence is TGTGCCAGCAGCTTAATGCTGGGAGGGGCGGAGACCCAGTACTTC. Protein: CASSLMLGGAETQYF.